This record looks at one TCR beta chain sequence and its context. Its cognate antigen has yet to be identified. It has no much larger one-base neighbor in the sample; base qualities were not kept. From frozen aliquots of unsorted single-cell suspensions, genomic DNA was isolated using the QIAamp DNA kit. Tumour samples were surgically resected non-small cell lung cancer tissue. Tissues arrived within 2 hours of resection and were immediately processed into single-cell suspensions. Tissue was mechanically dissociated and enzymatically digested with DNase I, collagenase I and hyaluronidase for approximately 32 minutes at 37 °C, then filtered and RBC-lysed. This sample is drawn from a study of immune cell composition in non-small cell lung cancer (dated by TCRdb to 2016 to 2017). For context, the study as a whole: Histologic subtype, mainly lung adenocarcinoma or squamous cell carcinoma, was assigned on the basis of H&E together with p63, CK5, Napsin A and TTF-1 immunohistochemistry. Adaptive Biotechnologies TCR-beta sequencing was carried out on 34 paired NSCLC tumour and non-adjacent lung specimens, as well as on over 20 tumour-only specimens. Supplementary cohort #1, some ten lung adenocarcinoma cases, had paired tumour/lung TCR-beta sequencing and TIL populations generated to assess tumour reactivity. Four tumour specimens with TCR-beta data were rare histological subtypes and were excluded from the subtype comparisons.

TCR-beta CDR3 regions were amplified from genomic DNA by a two-step multiplex PCR, with the second step adding Illumina-compatible adaptors. As a commercial immunoSEQ service, TCR-beta immunosequencing was carried out on an Illumina platform. Turning to the authors' computational methods: Two measures summarised the repertoires: productive clonality, and Top 10 Clones, meaning the percentage of T-cell templates coming from the ten most frequent sequences. Productive clonality ranged from 0 to 1, with 1 indicating a monoclonal population. Tumour-associated clones, identified using log10 scatter plots, were defined as sequences that made up at least 0.1% of tumour T-cell templates and were not found in the matched non-adjacent lung. Analyses were done in GraphPad Prism7 and R, with Student's t-tests for two-group comparisons, ANOVA for stages, and linear regression for relationships. The table comes from immuneACCESS by way of TCRdb, which keeps in-frame sequences with V and J called. Part of the clones is missing from these tables; in studies checked, under half for an unresolved V gene and the rest for unknown reasons. V, J and clone size derive from that table, while D and trimming were established from the DNA sequence. Present in this sample are 15,000 or so clones, roughly 69% of which were seen just once. About 7.5% of the sample lies in the top ten.

CDR3 length: 14 amino acids, cysteine to phenylalanine. The DNA shown is the 42-base CDR3, in frame from base 1. V ends up 2 bases short and J 11 bases short, with an unmatched junction base count of 5. CDR1 and CDR2 were assigned from the germline V gene as KGHSH and LQKENI. The full study reports these points: In about nine adenocarcinoma cases, a strong correlation was found between maximal tumour-associated clone frequency and TIL tumour reactivity, whereas no such correlation was found between overall clonality and TIL tumour reactivity. No significant correlation was found between tumour TCR-beta clonality and smoking pack-years. Compared with lung adenocarcinoma tumours, lung squamous cell carcinoma showed significantly higher Top 10 clone scores and productive clonality. The reactivity cohort included only around ten cases, and whether tumour-reactive clones share sequences with the dominant in vivo tumour-associated clones was not shown. Tumour-associated clones >0.5% occurred in nearly half of NSCLC cases: under 40% of adenocarcinomas versus roughly 68% of squamous carcinomas.

This receptor was taken from a human donor with non-small cell lung cancer. The chain is encoded by TRBV18 joined to TRBJ1-6, with TRBD1 identical over 8 junction bases. The material sequenced was lung tumor tissue. In nucleotide form, the sequence is TGTGCCAGCTCACCATCAGGGGGCCAAACACCCCTCCACTTT. This sequence encodes CASSPSGGQTPLHF. With all but the CDR3 taken from the reference TRBV18 and TRBJ1-6 genes, the full variable domain is: NAGVMQNPRHLVRRRGQEARLRCSPMKGHSHVYWYRQLPEEGLKFMVYLQKENIIDESGMPKERFSAEFPKEGPSILRIQQVVRGDSAAYFCASSPSGGQTPLHFGNGTRLTVT.